This TCR beta chain stems from a study of OX40 agonist ivuxolimab in advanced cancers. Study summary: A male proportion of just over 80% was recorded, with mean age 60 years and range roughly 23 to 79.

This table comes from immunoSEQ multiplex PCR, and its TCRdb copy is limited to in-frame clones, with some not included. Seen here are 45,000 to 60,000 clones, over 75% observed once, and the top ten hold 1.4% to 1.5%. Germline loops: CDR1 SGHRS, CDR2 YFSETQ. Trimming cost V 4 bases and J 4 bases; bases outside gene matches: 6. The length of the CDR3 is 15 residues. The sequence derives from an adult with an advanced solid tumor such as melanoma, head and neck, liver or kidney cancer. Sequencing used CD4+ or CD8+ T cells sorted from blood, obtained in a trial of the OX40 agonist ivuxolimab. V gene TRBV5-1 combines with J gene TRBJ2-4; TRBD1 aligns across 9 bases. The CDR3 DNA reads TGCGCCAGCAGCCACGGGACAGGGTCTAAAAACATTCAGTACTTC. Encoded protein: CASSHGTGSKNIQYF.